This T cell receptor beta chain comes out of a study of cytomegalovirus exposure and HLA in healthy donors. General study findings and limits: Association of a missense DCLRE1C variant with TCR beta V- and J-gene trimming was reported in a later analysis. The number of N-insertions in an Asian-associated ancestry cluster was reportedly below the approximately 700-donor mean in a later analysis. The authors later found TCR association rates varying by HLA locus, with DRB1 most and HLA-C fewest.

V was pared by 0 bases and J by 8 bases, with 14 bases between. The CDR3 runs to 14 residues. Germline V CDR1 and CDR2: GTSNPN, SVGIG (reference sequence). To note about this clone: Its matching antigen is unknown.

At collection, donors were nominally healthy, but unrecorded immune exposures were probable. Primers included in the PCR were 60 Vbeta and 13 Jbeta primers. TCRdb's table, derived via immunoSEQ multiplex PCR, lists solely in-frame clones and lacks some. Counted here are 150,000 or so clones, about 75% occurring once; the ten biggest clones make up about 7.7%. V is TRBV30 and J is TRBJ2-1, with TRBD1 as a possible D gene (6 bases). The specimen was PBMCs. This TCR was recovered from a woman in her 40s in good health and CMV-seropositive. The CDR3 DNA reads TGTGCCTGGAGTGTAAATGGGGGCTATGATGAGCAGTTCTTC. Translation gives CAWSVNGGYDEQFF.